The 32 T cell receptor beta chains in this list originate from one sample, sequenced in a study of T cell clonality in common variable immunodeficiency. The study's findings and limits: Reportedly, TCR beta sequences from common variable immunodeficiency showed fewer deletions and N-nucleotide insertions.

Sequencing was performed with immunoSEQ multiplex PCR; in TCRdb, only in-frame clones are kept and a portion is missing. This sample carries roughly 34,000 clones, none of them present only once. Antigens of these TCRs are unknown. Input material: peripheral blood mononuclear cells. The receptors originated from a human donor with common variable immunodeficiency.

Many counts were recorded for this clone. Read coverage stops 3 residues before the CDR3 terminus; the germline J gene supplies the remainder. The rearrangement uses TRBV12-3 or TRBV12-4 and TRBJ1-2; D gene ambiguous. The CDR3 is 17 residues long. The V end was cut by 0 bases, the J end by 4 bases, with 18 bases between. Incomplete CDR3 DNA: TGTGCCAGCAGTTTAGCGGTCCCTGGGTATGACTCCTATGGC. Translation gives CASSLAVPGYDSYG. The whole CDR3 sequence reads CASSLAVPGYDSYGYTF.

Turning to this clone: The sequence runs out 3 residues before the end of the CDR3; the remainder is reconstructed from the germline J gene. The J gene is TRBJ2-1, the V gene TRBV7-3, with 11 positions matching TRBD2. Germline CDR1 SGHTA, CDR2 FQGTGA. Trimming took 4 bases from V and 6 from J; bases not matched to a gene: 11. This CDR3 has 17 residues. The CDR3 spells CASSSLAGGFSVNEQFF. The sequenced part of the CDR3 DNA is TGTGCCAGCAGCTCCCTAGCGGGAGGATTTTCGGTCAATGAG.

With respect to this clone: The CDR3 goes on 3 residues after the read ends, and that part is filled in from the germline J gene. This chain uses TRBV19 with TRBJ1-3, with D unclear. Germline V gene sequence: CDR1 LNHDA, CDR2 SQIVND (reference sequence). V dropped 6 bases and J dropped 0 bases, with 6 bases sitting between them. CDR3 length: 13 amino acids. CDR3 DNA, as far as it was read: TGTGCCAGTAGACAGTACTCTGGAAACACC. Encoded protein: CASRQYSGNT. The full CDR3 is CASRQYSGNTIYF.

This clone was observed at least ten times. The observed sequence ends 3 residues before the CDR3 terminus, with the missing tail filled in from the germline J gene. The genes are TRBV30 and TRBJ2-7; 11 positions agree with TRBD1. After removal of 1 base from V and 6 bases from J, the junction contained 2 bases not matched to a gene. Germline V gene lookup returns CDR1 GTSNPN and CDR2 SVGIG (reference sequence). This CDR3 contains 13 residues. CDR3 in amino acids: CAWSGTGGSEQYF. CDR3 DNA, as far as it was read: TGTGCCTGGAGTGGGACAGGGGGCTCCGAG.

This clone came up many times. Read data end 3 residues before the CDR3 end; the end is taken from the germline J gene. The gene calls are TRBV7-3 and TRBJ2-7, with D possibly being TRBD2 (6 bases). The CDR3 is 15 amino acids. V shed 1 base and J shed 0 bases, with 10 bases lying between them. CDR1 SGHTA and CDR2 FQGTGA come from the germline V gene. CDR3 DNA, as far as it was read: TGTGCCAGCAGCTTAAGGGGGGTCGACTCCTACGAG. Protein: CASSLRGVDSYE. The CDR3 reads in full as CASSLRGVDSYEQYF.

This clone was seen a handful of times. The sequenced fragment ends 3 residues before the CDR3 boundary, so the rest is inferred from the germline J gene. J is TRBJ1-4 and V is TRBV20-1; 8 bases map to TRBD1. The CDR3 has 14 residues. Per the germline V gene, CDR1 is DFQATT and CDR2 is SNEGSKA (reference sequence). V lost 3 bases to trimming and J lost 4 bases; unmatched junction nucleotides: 4. The CDR3 sequence is CSARQGAHNEKLFF. The CDR3 DNA, read in part, is TGCAGTGCTAGGCAGGGGGCCCATAATGAAAAA.

Only a few counts were recorded for this clone. The missing CDR3 end, 3 residues past where the read stops, is filled in from the germline J gene. The V call is TRBV18, the J call TRBJ2-5; TRBD2 agrees at 13 bases. Germline-derived CDR1 and CDR2 are KGHSH and LQKENI. This CDR3 is 17 amino acids long. The V and J ends lost 5 bases and 5 bases, in that order; junction bases with no gene match: 11. CDR3 bases read: TGTGCCAGCTCAAAACTAGCGGGAGGGCCGTTGGAGGAGACC. Its protein is CASSKLAGGPLEET. The CDR3, in full, reads CASSKLAGGPLEETQYF.

Of note for this clone: The read terminates 3 residues before the CDR3 end, so the remaining end is supplied by the germline J gene. The J gene is TRBJ2-1, the V gene TRBV19, with D possibly TRBD1 on 5 matching bases. Germline V gives CDR1 LNHDA, CDR2 SQIVND (reference sequence). The CDR3 is made up of 12 amino acids. V gave up 9 bases and J gave up 2 bases, with 8 bases separating them. Incomplete CDR3 DNA: TGTGCCAGACAGGTCCCCTACAATGAG. It codes for CARQVPYNE. The CDR3 in its entirety is CARQVPYNEQFF.

This clone was picked up a small number of times. The CDR3 is cut off 3 residues early in the read; its end comes from the germline J gene. The chain links TRBV19 to TRBJ2-5; 10 nucleotides match TRBD1. The CDR3 spans 15 residues. Germline lookup yields CDR1 LNHDA and CDR2 SQIVND (reference sequence). V dropped 3 bases and J dropped 5; count of bases not matched to a gene: 6. CDR3 bases read: TGTGCCAGTAGTATGGGACAGGGGTTTTGGGAGACC. Translating gives CASSMGQGFWET. The CDR3, in full, reads CASSMGQGFWETQYF.

There are a few counts of this clone. The read gets to within 3 residues of the CDR3 end, and the germline J gene fills in the rest. The chain joins TRBV19 to TRBJ2-3, with 7 bases identical to TRBD2. The CDR3 spans 18 residues. CDR1 is LNHDA and CDR2 is SQIVND in the germline V gene (reference sequence). Trimming removed 0 bases from V and 2 bases from J; junction bases left unmatched: 11. CDR3 amino acids: CASSIDRLAAYPTDTQYF. The CDR3 DNA, read in part, is TGTGCCAGTAGTATAGATCGTCTAGCGGCATATCCCACAGATACG.

This clone was found many times. From the germline J gene comes the end of the CDR3, since the read stops 3 residues before it. V gene TRBV15 combines with J gene TRBJ2-1; the match to TRBD2 covers 9 bases. V trimming: 2 bases; J trimming: 4 bases; junction bases outside the gene matches: 12. The germline V gene has CDR1 LNHNV and CDR2 YYDKDF (reference sequence). The CDR3 spans 18 residues. The sequenced part of the CDR3 DNA is TGTGCCACCAGCAGAAAACGAGTTAGCGGGAGCTATTACAATGAG. Encoded protein: CATSRKRVSGSYYNE. In full, the CDR3 is CATSRKRVSGSYYNEQFF. Looking up the rest from reference TRBV15 and TRBJ2-1 gives the full variable domain: DAMVIQNPRYQVTQFGKPVTLSCSQTLNHNVMYWYQQKSSQAPKLLFHYYDKDFNNEADTPDNFQSRRPNTSFCFLDIRSPGLGDTAMYLCATSRKRVSGSYYNEQFFGPGTRLTVL.

To note about this clone: The read terminates 3 residues before the CDR3 end, so the remaining end is supplied by the germline J gene. The rearrangement links TRBV7-3 to TRBJ2-7, with no clear D. V dropped 3 bases and J dropped 3 bases, with 6 bases sitting between them. The length of the CDR3 is 12 residues. Germline V gene data show CDR1 as SGHTA and CDR2 as FQGTGA. Incomplete CDR3 DNA: TGTGCCAGCAGCTTGGCCTTCTACGAG. Its translation is CASSLAFYE. The full CDR3 reads CASSLAFYEQYF.

This clone has ten or more counts. This CDR3 is CASSLFETPVEKLFF. The CDR3 bases that were read are TGTGCCAGCAGTTTATTTGAGACTCCGGTTGAAAAA. V gene TRBV28 combines with J gene TRBJ1-4; D unresolved. The CDR3 extends 3 residues past the end of the read, so its final part is completed from the germline J gene. The CDR3 extends over 15 amino acids. Germline CDR1 MDHEN, CDR2 SYDVKM. V dropped 1 base and J dropped 7 bases, with 13 bases sitting between them.

This clone was counted only a few times. The observed sequence ends 3 residues before the CDR3 terminus, with the missing tail filled in from the germline J gene. The J gene is TRBJ2-7, the V gene TRBV5-6; a possible D gene is TRBD2 (6 bases). The CDR3 is 13 amino acids. The germline V gene encodes CDR1 SGHDT and CDR2 YYEEEE. The V end was cut by 6 bases, the J end by 0 bases, with 10 bases between. Incomplete CDR3 DNA: TGTGCCAGCACCCGGGACTTCTCCTACGAG. Its protein is CASTRDFSYE. The CDR3, in full, reads CASTRDFSYEQYF. The full variable domain, completed using reference TRBV5-6 and TRBJ2-7, is DAGVTQSPTHLIKTRGQQVTLRCSPKSGHDTVSWYQQALGQGPQFIFQYYEEEERQRGNFPDRFSGHQFPNYSSELNVNALLLGDSALYLCASTRDFSYEQYFGPGTRLTVT.

On this clone itself: The read comes to an end 3 residues before the CDR3 does, leaving the germline J gene to fill in the end. J is TRBJ2-5 and V is TRBV5-1, with D unclear. CDR3 length: 14 amino acids. V lost 1 base and J lost 5, with 12 bases in between. CDR1 and CDR2 from the germline V gene are SGHRS and YFSETQ. CDR3 bases read: TGCGCCAGCAGCTTGTCCGAAAGGGCGGAGACC. It codes for CASSLSERAET. In full, the CDR3 reads CASSLSERAETQYF.

This clone was found many times. The CDR3 end falls 3 residues outside the read, so it is completed with the germline J gene. The rearrangement links TRBV18 to TRBJ2-3; D unclear. This CDR3 contains 16 residues. The V end lost 0 bases, the J end lost 0 bases, and 10 bases lay between the germline ends. From germline, CDR1 is KGHSH and CDR2 LQKENI. CDR3 protein: CASSPPAGASTDTQYF. CDR3 DNA (partial): TGTGCCAGCTCACCACCGGCAGGCGCTAGCACAGATACG.

To note about this clone: A read error is possible here, since a much larger clone lies one base away. Sequencing ends 3 residues short of the CDR3 end; the germline J gene provides the rest. V and J are TRBV6-2 or TRBV6-3 and TRBJ2-5, with a possible D match to TRBD2 (6 bases). The CDR3 runs 13 residues. V was pared by 5 bases and J by 7 bases, with 14 bases between. CDR1 and CDR2 from the germline V gene are MNHEY and SVGEGT. Here the CDR3 reads CASSRAAGLTQYF. The covered CDR3 bases are TGTGCCAGCAGTCGGGCGGCGGGGTTGACC.

About this clone: The read ends 3 residues early relative to the CDR3; the germline J gene fills the gap. The V gene is TRBV19, the J gene TRBJ2-7; 8 bases match TRBD2. The V gene end was trimmed by 4 bases and the J gene end by 0 bases; junction bases not matched to a gene: 8. The CDR3 length is 16 residues. Germline V gene data show CDR1 as LNHDA and CDR2 as SQIVND (reference sequence). The CDR3 here is CASSNGGGRSSYEQYF. CDR3 DNA (partial): TGTGCCAGTAGTAATGGGGGCGGGAGGAGCTCCTACGAG.

This clone appeared a few times. The DNA ends 3 residues before the CDR3 does, and the rest of the CDR3 is filled in from the germline J gene. The chain recombines TRBV19 with TRBJ1-3; 7 nucleotides align to TRBD1. The ends lost 3 bases at V and 0 bases at J; junction bases unmatched: 5. The germline V gene has CDR1 LNHDA and CDR2 SQIVND (reference sequence). The CDR3 consists of 16 residues. Partial CDR3 DNA: TGTGCCAGTAGTATTTTATGGGACAGCTCTGGAAACACC. Protein: CASSILWDSSGNT. The complete CDR3 sequence is CASSILWDSSGNTIYF.

This clone was counted a few times. The CDR3 end lies 3 residues beyond the end of the read and is filled in from the germline J gene. The gene calls are TRBV19 and TRBJ1-2; 9 bases match TRBD1. The germline V gene has CDR1 LNHDA and CDR2 SQIVND (reference sequence). Germline trimming cut 7 bases from V and 7 bases from J; bases unmatched to any gene: 10. The CDR3 loop spans 14 amino acids. The DNA read from the CDR3 is TGTGCCAGTACTACAGGGGGCGCCGCTCCTGGC. Its translation is CASTTGGAAPG. The full CDR3 protein reads CASTTGGAAPGYTF.

This clone was recorded at least ten times. The sequence runs out 3 residues before the end of the CDR3; the remainder is reconstructed from the germline J gene. The genes are TRBV12-5 and TRBJ2-7; perhaps TRBD1 as D (6 bases). Trimming shortened V by 3 bases and J by 6 bases, and 15 bases separated the two germline ends. Germline V gene sequence: CDR1 LGHNT, CDR2 FRNRAP. This CDR3 is 14 amino acids long. The part of the CDR3 DNA that was read is TGTGCTAGTGGTTTCAGAATCCAGGGGAGCGAG. This gives the protein CASGFRIQGSE. The full CDR3 protein is CASGFRIQGSEQYF.

Regarding this clone: Read sequence stops 3 residues before the CDR3 end, and the germline J gene provides the missing end. This chain uses TRBV5-6 with TRBJ2-5, with 7 bases matching TRBD1. Germline-derived CDR1 and CDR2 are SGHDT and YYEEEE. The CDR3 has 15 residues. V gave up 1 base and J gave up 4 bases; unmatched junction bases: 7. The CDR3 DNA, read in part, is TGTGCCAGCAGCTTGTCGACAGGGTGGGGAGAGACC. It specifies CASSLSTGWGET. The whole CDR3 protein reads CASSLSTGWGETQYF.

This clone is judged medium-sized. The CDR3 end lies 3 residues beyond the end of the read and is filled in from the germline J gene. The rearrangement joins TRBV20-1 to TRBJ1-2; the D gene is possibly TRBD1 (6 bases). Trimming cost V 3 bases and J 4 bases, with 15 bases left between them. Germline lookup yields CDR1 DFQATT and CDR2 SNEGSKA (reference sequence). The CDR3 has 14 residues. This chain's CDR3 is CSARQTGMGYGYTF. The CDR3 DNA, read in part, is TGCAGTGCTAGGCAAACAGGGATGGGCTATGGC.

By sample fraction, this clone is medium-sized (0.01 to 0.1%). The read halts 3 residues ahead of the CDR3 end, with the missing end drawn from the germline J gene. This rearrangement joins TRBV20-1 to TRBJ1-2, with 9 bases fitting TRBD1. The V and J ends lost 3 bases and 2 bases, in that order; junction bases with no gene match: 4. The CDR3 spans 14 residues. CDR1 and CDR2 (germline): DFQATT, SNEGSKA (reference sequence). CDR3 bases read: TGCAGTGCTAGCGCCGGGACAGGGAACTATGGC. Its protein is CSASAGTGNYG. The entire CDR3 reads CSASAGTGNYGYTF.

A few counts support this clone. Read sequence stops 3 residues before the CDR3 end, and the germline J gene provides the missing end. The chain is built from TRBV6-2 or TRBV6-3 and TRBJ2-7; 9 bases map to TRBD1. This CDR3 contains 14 residues. J lost 2 bases, V lost 5 bases, and 4 bases had no gene match. Germline-derived CDR1 and CDR2 are MNHEY and SVGEGT. The CDR3 reads CASSKGTGPYEQYF. The covered CDR3 bases are TGTGCCAGCAGTAAAGGGACAGGGCCCTACGAG.

This clone was found a few times. The CDR3 end lies 3 residues beyond the end of the read and is filled in from the germline J gene. The chain carries TRBV5-6 and TRBJ2-2, with a weak D call TRBD1 (6 bases). Trimming stripped 4 bases from V and 4 bases from J, with 8 bases between. Germline V lookup: CDR1 SGHDT, CDR2 YYEEEE. The length of the CDR3 is 13 residues. CDR3 in amino acids: CASSPRGTGELFF. The covered CDR3 bases are TGTGCCAGCAGCCCCAGGGGCACCGGGGAG.

This clone was observed at least ten times. A read error is the likely source, as a far larger clone sits one nucleotide away. Coverage ceases 3 residues before the CDR3 finishes, and the germline J gene fills in the end. The chain employs TRBV11-3 and TRBJ1-1, with D maybe TRBD1 (5 bases). The CDR3 is 12 residues long. CDR1 SGHNT and CDR2 YENEEA come from the germline V gene. CDR3 protein: CASNYSGTSAFF. Partial CDR3 DNA: TGTGCCAGCAACTACTCCGGGACTAGC.

This clone was recorded many times. The read comes to an end 3 residues before the CDR3 does, leaving the germline J gene to fill in the end. The chain couples TRBV5-6 to TRBJ2-3; 12 nucleotides align to TRBD2. V lost 1 base and J lost 3; bases outside the gene matches: 0. This CDR3 is 15 amino acids long. Germline V CDR1 and CDR2: SGHDT, YYEEEE. The CDR3 spells CASSLTSGGTDTQYF. The part of the CDR3 DNA that was read is TGTGCCAGCAGCTTGACTAGCGGGGGGACAGATACG.

This clone was seen ten or more times. From the germline J gene comes the end of the CDR3, since the read stops 3 residues before it. V usage is TRBV7-2 and J usage is TRBJ2-1; D unclear. Trimming removed 5 bases at V and 9 bases at J, with 8 bases between. The CDR3 totals 11 residues. Germline assignment: CDR1 SGHTA and CDR2 FQGNSA. The chain's CDR3 is CASSLRSEQFF. CDR3 DNA, as far as it was read: TGTGCCAGCAGCCTCCGTAGTGAG.

This clone was counted at least ten times. The read stops 3 residues short of the end of the CDR3; the missing end is completed from the germline J gene. This chain joins TRBV30 and TRBJ2-1; D is unclear. Deletions cut 1 base from V and 9 bases from J, with 10 bases between. Germline V CDR1 and CDR2: GTSNPN, SVGIG (reference sequence). The CDR3 is 12 residues long. The CDR3 region is CAWSGPQAEQFF. The sequenced CDR3 bases are TGTGCCTGGAGTGGTCCGCAGGCTGAG. The full variable domain, with the rest looked up from reference TRBV30 and TRBJ2-1, is SQTIHQWPATLVQPVGSPLSLECTVEGTSNPNLYWYRQAAGRGLQLLFYSVGIGQISSEVPQNLSASRPQDRQFILSSKKLLLSDSGFYLCAWSGPQAEQFFGPGTRLTVL.

Ten or more counts support this clone. The CDR3 protein is CATSDFGETEAFF. The DNA read from the CDR3 is TGTGCCACCAGTGATTTCGGGGAAACTGAA. The J gene is TRBJ1-1, the V gene TRBV24-1; the D is unclear. The read stops 3 residues short of the end of the CDR3; the missing end is completed from the germline J gene. V was cut by 1 base and J by 5 bases, with 7 bases left in between. CDR1 is KGHDR and CDR2 is SFDVKD in the germline V gene. The CDR3 totals 13 residues.

Details on this clone: The read ends 3 residues before the CDR3 terminus; that terminus is restored from the germline J gene. The V call is TRBV19, the J call TRBJ1-4; TRBD1 agrees at 8 bases. The trim removed 4 bases at V and 1 base at J, leaving 5 bases unmatched. Germline loops: CDR1 LNHDA, CDR2 SQIVND (reference sequence). The CDR3 spans 16 residues. The CDR3 is CASSKPRGQTNEKLFF. The CDR3 bases that were read are TGTGCCAGTAGTAAGCCCAGGGGGCAAACTAATGAAAAA. The variable domain in full, completed from reference TRBV19 and TRBJ1-4, reads DGGITQSPKYLFRKEGQNVTLSCEQNLNHDAMYWYRQDPGQGLRLIYYSQIVNDFQKGDIAEGYSVSREKKESFPLTVTSAQKNPTAFYLCASSKPRGQTNEKLFFGSGTQLSVL.